This TCR beta chain was recovered during a study of shared clonotypes between healthy human individuals. Study-level results: When compared with the clonotypes that were shared by all four sorted-subset donors, the non-shared clonotypes turned out to have lower generation probabilities.

Only Caucasian adults living in Nashville, Tennessee served as donors. J lost 5 bases, V lost 3 bases, and 3 bases had no gene match. Germline V CDR1 and CDR2: SGHAT, FQNNGV. This CDR3 is built from 14 residues. Replicate PCRs for sorted subsets used 200 to 250 ng DNA; this equaled 25,000 to 35,000 T cell genomes. TCRdb's table, derived via immunoSEQ multiplex PCR, lists solely in-frame clones and lacks some. The data hold roughly 1,500,000 clones, with less than 99% observed a single time. Regarding this clone: Its antigen is currently unknown.

The material sequenced was naive CD4+ T cells sorted from blood. Documented subset: CD45RA+ positively selected. The chain uses TRBV11-2 and TRBJ1-1; 10 nucleotides line up with TRBD1. The receptor's source is a man in his thirties or forties in good health. The CDR3 DNA sequence: TGTGCCAGCAGCTTGGGACAGGGGATGACTGAAGCTTTCTTT. Protein: CASSLGQGMTEAFF.